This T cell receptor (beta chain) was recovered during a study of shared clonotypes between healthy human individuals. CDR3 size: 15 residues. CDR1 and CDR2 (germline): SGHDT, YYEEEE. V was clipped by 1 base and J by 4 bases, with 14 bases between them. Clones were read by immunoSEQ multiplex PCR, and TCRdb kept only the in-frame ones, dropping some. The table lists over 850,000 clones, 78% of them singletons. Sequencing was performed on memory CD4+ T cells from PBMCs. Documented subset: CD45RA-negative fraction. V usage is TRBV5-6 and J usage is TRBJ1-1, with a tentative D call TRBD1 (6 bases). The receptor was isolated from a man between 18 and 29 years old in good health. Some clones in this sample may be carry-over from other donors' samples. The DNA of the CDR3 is TGTGCCAGCAGCTTGCCAGGGTTAGGGGGCACTGAAGCTTTCTTT. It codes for CASSLPGLGGTEAFF.